What follows are 21 T cell receptor beta chains derived from one specimen sequenced in a study of CD8+ T cells in alopecia areata. As for treatment: oral pan-JAK inhibitor, 5-10 mg twice daily. After isolation, RNA underwent reverse transcription to generate cDNA as the sequencing template. Clones were sequenced by immunoSEQ multiplex PCR, and TCRdb holds only the in-frame ones, with some missing. The sample gives over 100,000 clones, about 50% of which show up once; about 0.5% is in the top ten. Material: CD4+ T cells sorted from blood, obtained at week 4, from a patient treated with tofacitinib. These receptors all stem from a human donor with alopecia areata.

The chain has TRBV5-6 and TRBJ2-7; D unclear. This CDR3 contains 12 residues. Germline-derived CDR1 and CDR2 are SGHDT and YYEEEE. Trimming left V 4 bases short and J 6 bases short, with 11 bases between. CDR3 amino acids: CASSPPMGEQYF. In nucleotides, the CDR3 is TGTGCCAGCAGCCCACCCATGGGCGAGCAGTACTTC.

This clone showed up just a few times. The chain joins TRBV5-4 to TRBJ2-2; 10 bases fit TRBD1. J lost 5 bases, V lost 3 bases, and 4 bases had no gene match. CDR3 length equals 15 residues. Germline-derived CDR1 and CDR2 are SGHNT and YYREEE (reference sequence). CDR3 bases: TGTGCCAGCAGCTGGGGACAGGGGTGGACCGGGGAGCTGTTTTTT. Amino acids: CASSWGQGWTGELFF.

J is TRBJ1-1 and V is TRBV30; D remains ambiguous. Trimming cost V 1 base and J 5 bases, with 8 bases left between them. Germline V CDR1 and CDR2: GTSNPN, SVGIG (reference sequence). There are 12 residues in the CDR3. Here the CDR3 reads CAWSGTWTEAFF. In nucleotides, the CDR3 is TGTGCCTGGAGTGGAACGTGGACTGAAGCTTTCTTT.

This clone was observed a few times. The genes are TRBV5-1 and TRBJ1-1; D call uncertain. The CDR3 is made up of 13 amino acids. V was clipped by 1 base and J by 1 base, with 5 bases between them. The germline V gene has CDR1 SGHRS and CDR2 YFSETQ. CDR3 sequence reads: CASSLTENTEAFF. In DNA form, the CDR3 reads TGCGCCAGCAGCTTGACGGAGAACACTGAAGCTTTCTTT. Supplemented by reference TRBV5-1 and TRBJ1-1, the full variable domain reads KAGVTQTPRYLIKTRGQQVTLSCSPISGHRSVSWYQQTPGQGLQFLFEYFSETQRNKGNFPGRFSGRQFSNSRSEMNVSTLELGDSALYLCASSLTENTEAFFGQGTRLTVV.

The chain has TRBV25-1 and TRBJ2-2; D is ambiguous. Trimming removed 5 bases at V and 6 bases at J, with 16 bases between. The CDR3 runs to 15 residues. Germline V CDR1 and CDR2: MGHDK, SYGVNS. The CDR3 coding sequence is TGTGCCAGCAGTCAAAGGACCGGAAACTCCGGGGAGCTGTTTTTT. Translating gives CASSQRTGNSGELFF.

This clone has more than one count but fewer than ten. The rearrangement links TRBV29-1 to TRBJ1-1; D remains ambiguous. Per germline, CDR1 SQVTM and CDR2 ANQGSEA. Deletions cut 4 bases from V and 3 bases from J, with 15 bases between. The CDR3 loop spans 14 amino acids. As DNA, the CDR3 is TGCAGCGTTGGGGCTAACACAGAGGACACTGAAGCTTTCTTT. As protein: CSVGANTEDTEAFF.

This clone appeared a few times. The genes are TRBV29-1 and TRBJ1-3; D is uncertain. Germline CDR1 is SQVTM and CDR2 is ANQGSEA. V was pared by 6 bases and J by 2 bases, with 5 bases between. The CDR3 is 11 residues long. The CDR3 nucleotides are TGCAGCGTACGAACTGGAAACACCATATATTTT. It translates to CSVRTGNTIYF.

The V gene is TRBV7-2, the J gene TRBJ1-2, with 10 bases lining up with TRBD1. Germline assignment: CDR1 SGHTA and CDR2 FQGNSA. This CDR3 region has 14 residues. Trimming removed 5 bases from V and 7 bases from J; junction bases left unmatched: 7. The DNA for the CDR3 is TGTGCCAGCAGCCCCGCCGGGACAGGGGCTGGCTACACCTTC. Protein product: CASSPAGTGAGYTF.

The CDR3 region is CASSVWVRELFF. DNA of the CDR3: TGTGCCAGCAGCGTCTGGGTCCGGGAGCTGTTTTTT. The chain combines TRBV9 with TRBJ2-2, with D unresolved. The CDR3 is 12 amino acids. Germline V lookup: CDR1 SGDLS, CDR2 YYNGEE. Trimming pared 2 bases from V and 9 bases from J, leaving 8 bases between.

The V call is TRBV9, the J call TRBJ1-2; unclear D gene. Trimming shortened V by 4 bases and J by 0 bases, and 13 bases separated the two germline ends. This CDR3 is built from 15 residues. Germline values: CDR1 SGDLS, CDR2 YYNGEE. CDR3 nucleotides: TGTGCCAGCAGCCCCCCGGACGGGTCTAACTATGGCTACACCTTC. Residues: CASSPPDGSNYGYTF.

J is TRBJ2-2 and V is TRBV15; 7 bases map to TRBD1. This CDR3 spans 16 amino acids. The germline V gene encodes CDR1 LNHNV and CDR2 YYDKDF (reference sequence). J was trimmed by 5 bases and V by 7 bases; bases with no gene match: 13. The CDR3 DNA follows: TGTGCCACCACGCCAGAGGGGGCGGCCAAAACCGGGGAGCTGTTTTTT. It yields the protein CATTPEGAAKTGELFF.

This chain uses TRBV29-1 with TRBJ2-1; no reliable D call. V dropped 3 bases and J dropped 0 bases, with 9 bases sitting between them. From germline, CDR1 is SQVTM and CDR2 ANQGSEA. The CDR3 covers 14 residues. The CDR3 sequence is CSVESPSSYNEQFF. The CDR3 region has the DNA TGCAGCGTTGAGTCCCCGAGCTCCTACAATGAGCAGTTCTTC.

The rearrangement links TRBV27 to TRBJ2-7; no clear D gene. V dropped 0 bases and J dropped 1 base, with 10 bases sitting between them. This CDR3 contains 15 residues. In germline, CDR1 is MNHEY, CDR2 SMNVEV (reference sequence). CDR3 sequence reads: CASSLSGVRSYEQYF. Written as DNA, the CDR3 is TGTGCCAGCAGTTTATCGGGCGTCAGGTCCTACGAGCAGTACTTC.

The rearrangement uses TRBV5-1 and TRBJ2-7; D not certain. Germline V gene data show CDR1 as SGHRS and CDR2 as YFSETQ. Trimming stripped 1 base from V and 2 bases from J, with 7 bases between. There are 13 residues in the CDR3. CDR3 DNA: TGCGCCAGCAGCTTGACAGTGACCTACGAGCAGTACTTC. Its translation: CASSLTVTYEQYF.

In this sample, this clone turned up a few times. The chain recombines TRBV5-5 with TRBJ1-2; 11 bases are a match to TRBD1. This CDR3 has 14 residues. The germline V gene has CDR1 SGHKS and CDR2 YYEKEE (reference sequence). Trimming at V came to 2 bases and at J to 8 bases, leaving 5 bases not matched to a gene. The CDR3 protein is CASSFGQGAGGYTF. DNA for the CDR3: TGTGCCAGCAGCTTTGGACAGGGGGCTGGAGGCTACACCTTC. The full variable domain, in which reference TRBV5-5 and TRBJ1-2 provide the parts outside the CDR3, is DAGVTQSPTHLIKTRGQQVTLRCSPISGHKSVSWYQQVLGQGPQFIFQYYEKEERGRGNFPDRFSARQFPNYSSELNVNALLLGDSALYLCASSFGQGAGGYTFGSGTRLTVV.

This chain links TRBV18 with TRBJ2-7; weak D call: TRBD1 (5 bases). There are 14 residues in the CDR3. V shed 6 bases and J shed 0 bases, with 12 bases lying between them. The germline gives CDR1 KGHSH, CDR2 LQKENI. CDR3 bases: TGTGCCAGCTCCCGACAGTACACCTCCTACGAGCAGTACTTC. Translation: CASSRQYTSYEQYF.

The chain combines TRBV25-1 with TRBJ1-5; D is uncertain. The CDR3 covers 12 residues. CDR1 and CDR2 (germline): MGHDK, SYGVNS. Trimming took 1 base from V and 6 from J, leaving 4 bases between them. CDR3 residues: CASSESGQPQHF. The CDR3 nucleotides are TGTGCCAGCAGTGAATCGGGTCAGCCCCAGCATTTT.

The rearrangement links TRBV29-1 to TRBJ2-3, with 9 bases fitting TRBD1. Germline lookup yields CDR1 SQVTM and CDR2 ANQGSEA. V trimming: 0 bases; J trimming: 4 bases; junction bases outside the gene matches: 2. CDR3 length: 14 residues. The CDR3 spells CSVEEGQGPDTQYF. The CDR3 DNA reads as TGCAGCGTTGAAGAGGGACAGGGCCCAGATACGCAGTATTTT.

The chain joins TRBV5-1 to TRBJ1-2; D gene ambiguous. V dropped 4 bases and J dropped 7 bases, with 17 bases sitting between them. The CDR3 contains 14 residues. Germline CDR1 SGHRS, CDR2 YFSETQ. CDR3 protein: CASSLDGIMAGYTF. In DNA form, the CDR3 reads TGCGCCAGCAGCCTGGACGGAATTATGGCTGGCTACACCTTC.

This clone was counted only a few times. Its ends do not fully match the called genes, so a read error is possible. The J gene is TRBJ2-5, the V gene TRBV5-1; the D is unclear. The CDR3 spans 8 residues. Germline V gene data show CDR1 as SGHRS and CDR2 as YFSETQ. DNA of the CDR3: TGCGCCAGCAGCCCTTCCGACTTC. Its translation: CASSPSDF. Full variable domain (remainder filled in from reference TRBV5-1 and TRBJ2-5): KAGVTQTPRYLIKTRGQQVTLSCSPISGHRSVSWYQQTPGQGLQFLFEYFSETQRNKGNFPGRFSGRQFSNSRSEMNVSTLELGDSALYLCASSPSDFGPGTRLLVL.

This chain joins TRBV7-9 and TRBJ1-1; 9 bases match TRBD1. Trimming at V came to 4 bases and at J to 1 base, leaving 1 base not matched to a gene. The CDR3 loop spans 14 amino acids. From germline, CDR1 is SEHNR and CDR2 FQNEAQ (reference sequence). The CDR3, as DNA: TGTGCCAGCAGCTGGGGACAGGGGAACACTGAAGCTTTCTTT. Encoded protein: CASSWGQGNTEAFF. The variable domain in full, completed from reference TRBV7-9 and TRBJ1-1, reads DTGVSQNPRHKITKRGQNVTFRCDPISEHNRLYWYRQTLGQGPEFLTYFQNEAQLEKSRLLSDRFSAERPKGSFSTLEIQRTEQGDSAMYLCASSWGQGNTEAFFGQGTRLTVV.